This T cell receptor beta chain was profiled in a study of T cells in Graves' hyperthyroidism and ophthalmopathy. CDR3 length: 13 amino acids. Germline V gives CDR1 LNHDA, CDR2 SQIVND (reference sequence). With 1 base removed from V and 11 bases from J, the gap between germline ends came to 12 bases. Clinical symptoms, serum thyroxine and TRAb, thyroid ultrasound and orbital computed tomography were used for the diagnoses. Amplification yielded TCR beta CDR3 regions, with RNA transcripts as the source. The study used the HTBI primer set for a first-round RT-PCR of the TCR CDR3. One entry per CDR3 protein results from TCRdb running MiXCR on the multiplex PCR reads. The data show about 510,000 distinct CDR3 sequences, approximately 49% seen once.

The chain uses TRBV19 and TRBJ1-5; no firm D call. The receptor's source is an adult woman with Graves' disease, either hyperthyroidism or ophthalmopathy (not recorded which). What was sequenced was peripheral blood or thyroid tissue (not recorded which). CDR3 sequence reads: CASSIVAGETQHF. The DNA of the CDR3 is TGTGCCAGTAGTATAGTGGCGGGAGAGACCCAGCATTTT.